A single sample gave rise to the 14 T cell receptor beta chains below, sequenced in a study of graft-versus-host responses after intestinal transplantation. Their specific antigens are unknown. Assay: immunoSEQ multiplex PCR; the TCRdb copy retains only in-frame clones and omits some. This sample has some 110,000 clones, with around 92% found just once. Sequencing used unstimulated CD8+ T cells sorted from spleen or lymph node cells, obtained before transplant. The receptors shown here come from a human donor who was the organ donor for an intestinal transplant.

The CDR3 loop reads CASSLTPGSPETQYF. DNA of the CDR3: TGTGCCAGCAGTCTGACCCCAGGGAGCCCAGAGACCCAGTACTTC. V and J are TRBV28 and TRBJ2-5; D tentatively fits TRBD1 or TRBD2 (5 bases each). Germline-derived CDR1 and CDR2 are MDHEN and SYDVKM. Trimming cost V 5 bases and J 4 bases, with 17 bases left between them. The CDR3 extends over 15 amino acids. Complete variable domain (other parts from reference TRBV28 and TRBJ2-5): DVKVTQSSRYLVKRTGEKVFLECVQDMDHENMFWYRQDPGLGLRLIYFSYDVKMKEKGDIPEGYSVSREKKERFSLILESASTNQTSMYLCASSLTPGSPETQYFGPGTRLLVL.

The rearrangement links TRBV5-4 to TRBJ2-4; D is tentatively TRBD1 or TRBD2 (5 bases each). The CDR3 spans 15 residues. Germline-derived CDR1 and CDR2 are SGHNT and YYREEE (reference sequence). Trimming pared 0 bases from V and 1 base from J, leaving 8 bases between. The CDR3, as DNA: TGTGCCAGCAGCTTGGGGGGGATGGCCAAAAACATTCAGTACTTC. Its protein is CASSLGGMAKNIQYF.

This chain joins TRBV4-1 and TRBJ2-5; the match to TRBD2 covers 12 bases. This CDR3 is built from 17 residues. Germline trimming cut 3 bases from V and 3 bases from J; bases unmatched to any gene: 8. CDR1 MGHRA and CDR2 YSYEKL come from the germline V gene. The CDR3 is CASSHLLAGGGEETQYF. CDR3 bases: TGCGCCAGCAGCCACCTACTAGCGGGAGGAGGGGAAGAGACCCAGTACTTC.

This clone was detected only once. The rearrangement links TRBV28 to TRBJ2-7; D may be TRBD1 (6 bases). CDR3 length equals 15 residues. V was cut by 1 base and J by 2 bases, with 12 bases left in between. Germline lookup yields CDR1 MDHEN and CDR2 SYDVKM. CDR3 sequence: CASSLYRQGPYEQYF. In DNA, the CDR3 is TGTGCCAGCAGTTTATATCGCCAGGGGCCCTACGAGCAGTACTTC.

The CDR3 DNA follows: TGTGCCACCGGAACAGGGCGACAATCACCCCTCCACTTT. Translated, it gives CATGTGRQSPLHF. The chain has TRBV15 and TRBJ1-6; tentative D call: TRBD1 (6 bases). This CDR3 spans 13 amino acids. Between the trimmed V and J ends, which lost 8 bases and 10 bases, there was a span of 15 bases. Germline CDR1 and CDR2: LNHNV and YYDKDF (reference sequence). The full variable domain, its missing parts supplied by reference TRBV15 and TRBJ1-6, is DAMVIQNPRYQVTQFGKPVTLSCSQTLNHNVMYWYQQKSSQAPKLLFHYYDKDFNNEADTPDNFQSRRPNTSFCFLDIRSPGLGDTAMYLCATGTGRQSPLHFGNGTRLTVT.

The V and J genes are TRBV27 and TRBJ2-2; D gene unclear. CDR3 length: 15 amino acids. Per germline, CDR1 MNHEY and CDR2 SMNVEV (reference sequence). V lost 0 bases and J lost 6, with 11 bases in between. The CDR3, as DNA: TGTGCCAGCAGTTTATCGATCCCAACGGCCGGGGAGCTGTTTTTT. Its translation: CASSLSIPTAGELFF.

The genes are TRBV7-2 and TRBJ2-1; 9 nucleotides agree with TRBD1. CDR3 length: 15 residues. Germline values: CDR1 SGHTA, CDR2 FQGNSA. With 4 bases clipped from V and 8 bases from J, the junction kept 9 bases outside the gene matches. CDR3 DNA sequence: TGTGCCAGCAGCTCTCCGGGACAGGGTACCCATGAGCAGTTCTTC. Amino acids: CASSSPGQGTHEQFF.

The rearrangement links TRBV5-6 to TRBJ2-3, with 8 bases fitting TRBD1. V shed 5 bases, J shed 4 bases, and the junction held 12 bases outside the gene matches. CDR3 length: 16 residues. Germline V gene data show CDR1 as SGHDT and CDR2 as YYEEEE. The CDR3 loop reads CASRSPWTGFPDTQYF. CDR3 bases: TGTGCCAGCAGATCCCCCTGGACAGGGTTTCCAGATACGCAGTATTTT.

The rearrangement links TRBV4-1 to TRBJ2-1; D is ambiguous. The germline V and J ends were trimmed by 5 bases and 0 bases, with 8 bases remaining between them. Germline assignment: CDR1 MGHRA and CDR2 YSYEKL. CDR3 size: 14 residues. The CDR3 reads CASSGEVSYNEQFF. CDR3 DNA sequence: TGCGCCAGCAGCGGGGAAGTCTCCTACAATGAGCAGTTCTTC.

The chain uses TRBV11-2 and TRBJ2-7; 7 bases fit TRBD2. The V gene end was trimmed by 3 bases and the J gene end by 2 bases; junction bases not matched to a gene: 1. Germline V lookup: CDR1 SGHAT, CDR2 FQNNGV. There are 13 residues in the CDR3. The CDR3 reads CASSFAGAYEQYF. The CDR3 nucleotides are TGTGCCAGCAGCTTTGCGGGGGCCTACGAGCAGTACTTC.

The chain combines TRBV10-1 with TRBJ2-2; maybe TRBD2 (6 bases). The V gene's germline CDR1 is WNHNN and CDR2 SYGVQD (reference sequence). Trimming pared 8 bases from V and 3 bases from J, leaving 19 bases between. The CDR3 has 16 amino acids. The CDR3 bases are TGCGCCAGCGGGCCGGACAAGGGGACTCACACCGGGGAGCTGTTTTTT. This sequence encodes CASGPDKGTHTGELFF.

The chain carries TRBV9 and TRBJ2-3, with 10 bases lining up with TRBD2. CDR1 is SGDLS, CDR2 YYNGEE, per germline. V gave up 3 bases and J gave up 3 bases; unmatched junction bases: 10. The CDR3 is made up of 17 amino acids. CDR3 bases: TGTGCCAGCAGCGACCCGGTGACTAGCGGGCTTACAGATACGCAGTATTTT. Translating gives CASSDPVTSGLTDTQYF.

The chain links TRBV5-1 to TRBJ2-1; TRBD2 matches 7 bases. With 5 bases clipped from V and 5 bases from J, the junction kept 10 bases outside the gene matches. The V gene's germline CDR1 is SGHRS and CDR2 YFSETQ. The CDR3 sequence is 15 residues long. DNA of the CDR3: TGCGCCAGCAGTTGGGCGGGAGCCGTCGACAATGAGCAGTTCTTC. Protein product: CASSWAGAVDNEQFF.

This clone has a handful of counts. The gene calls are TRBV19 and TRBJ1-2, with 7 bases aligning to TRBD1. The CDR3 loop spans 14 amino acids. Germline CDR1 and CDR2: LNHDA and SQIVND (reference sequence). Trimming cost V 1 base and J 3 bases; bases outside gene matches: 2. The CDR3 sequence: CASSIGGGDYGYTF. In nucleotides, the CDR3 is TGTGCCAGTAGTATAGGAGGGGGCGACTATGGCTACACCTTC.